These 9 T cell receptor beta chains were sequenced from one sample in a study of neurological immune-mediated disorders. Each CDR3 protein gets one entry after TCRdb re-called the 5' RACE reads with MiXCR. The sample comprises about 18,000 distinct CDR3 sequences, roughly 29% of which are singletons, and roughly a third rests with the top ten. The sequenced sample consisted of PBMCs. These receptors were taken from a man aged 50-59 years with HTLV-1-associated myelopathy (HAM/TSP).

V is TRBV7-8 and J is TRBJ2-7; D may match TRBD1 or TRBD2 (5 bases each). The CDR3 is 15 amino acids. Trimming pared 1 base from V and 5 bases from J, leaving 15 bases between. Germline lookup yields CDR1 SGHVS and CDR2 FQNEAQ. CDR3: CASSLGGTEAHEQYF. The CDR3 coding sequence is TGTGCCAGCAGCTTAGGAGGGACGGAGGCCCACGAGCAGTACTTC.

In this sample, this clonotype turned up a few times. V usage is TRBV7-9 and J usage is TRBJ2-3; D unclear. The length of the CDR3 is 14 residues. Trimming pared 5 bases from V and 1 base from J, leaving 10 bases between. Germline V gene data show CDR1 as SEHNR and CDR2 as FQNEAQ (reference sequence). CDR3 loop: CASSPRLGTDTQYF. Written as DNA, the CDR3 is TGTGCCAGCAGCCCCAGACTTGGCACAGATACGCAGTATTTT.

The CDR3 is CASKIRDRGREQYF. The CDR3 DNA is TGTGCCAGCAAGATTAGGGACAGGGGACGGGAGCAGTACTTC. The J gene is TRBJ2-7, the V gene TRBV6-5; TRBD1 matches 10 bases. Germline assignment: CDR1 MNHEY and CDR2 SVGAGI. The CDR3 spans 14 residues. Trimming at V came to 7 bases and at J to 7 bases, leaving 10 bases not matched to a gene.

The chain employs TRBV24-1 and TRBJ2-6; D remains ambiguous. CDR3 length: 14 residues. The V and J ends lost 3 bases and 3 bases respectively, with 5 bases between them. The germline gives CDR1 KGHDR, CDR2 SFDVKD. The CDR3 is CATSDVGGANVLTF. DNA of the CDR3: TGTGCCACCAGTGATGTGGGTGGGGCCAACGTCCTGACTTTC.

This sequence joins TRBV12-3 or TRBV12-4 and TRBJ1-4; the D is unclear. The CDR3 has 13 amino acids. V gave up 6 bases and J gave up 5 bases, with 10 bases separating them. The CDR3 reads CASSIGTNEKLFF. DNA for the CDR3: TGTGCCAGCAGCATCGGTACCAATGAAAAACTGTTTTTT.

The chain is built from TRBV9 and TRBJ2-3; D possibly uses TRBD1 or TRBD2 (5 bases each). V was pared by 4 bases and J by 2 bases, with 8 bases between. CDR1 and CDR2 from the germline V gene are SGDLS and YYNGEE. The CDR3 loop spans 13 amino acids. The CDR3: CASSRDPTDTQYF. In DNA form, the CDR3 reads TGTGCCAGCAGCAGGGACCCCACAGATACGCAGTATTTT.

As concerns this clonotype: The germline gene is not matched at one end of the junction; a read error may be the cause. The chain links TRBV10-3 to TRBJ2-1; TRBD2 might be the D (6 bases). Germline-derived CDR1 and CDR2 are ENHRY and SYGVKD. The CDR3 contains 15 residues. CDR3 loop: CAIRKDGSSYNDQFF. The CDR3 DNA is TGTGCCATCAGAAAGGACGGGAGCTCCTACAATGATCAGTTCTTC.

This clonotype rates as large. CDR3 region: CASTPIGGGDEAFF. DNA of the CDR3: TGCGCCAGCACCCCGATTGGGGGTGGTGATGAAGCTTTCTTT. The chain has TRBV5-1 and TRBJ1-1, with a tentative D call TRBD1 (5 bases). Between the trimmed V and J ends, which lost 6 bases and 7 bases, there was a span of 19 bases. This CDR3 is built from 14 residues. Germline V gene lookup returns CDR1 SGHRS and CDR2 YFSETQ. The full variable domain, completed using reference TRBV5-1 and TRBJ1-1, is KAGVTQTPRYLIKTRGQQVTLSCSPISGHRSVSWYQQTPGQGLQFLFEYFSETQRNKGNFPGRFSGRQFSNSRSEMNVSTLELGDSALYLCASTPIGGGDEAFFGQGTRLTVV.

The chain has TRBV2 and TRBJ2-7; 10 nucleotides match TRBD2. The CDR3 consists of 17 residues. The germline V gene encodes CDR1 SNHLY and CDR2 FYNNEI. Trimming cost V 8 bases and J 0 bases; bases outside gene matches: 13. Written as DNA, the CDR3 is TGTGCCAGCCTACATGGGGCTAGCGGGGGAAGCTCCTACGAGCAGTACTTC. Translating gives CASLHGASGGSSYEQYF.